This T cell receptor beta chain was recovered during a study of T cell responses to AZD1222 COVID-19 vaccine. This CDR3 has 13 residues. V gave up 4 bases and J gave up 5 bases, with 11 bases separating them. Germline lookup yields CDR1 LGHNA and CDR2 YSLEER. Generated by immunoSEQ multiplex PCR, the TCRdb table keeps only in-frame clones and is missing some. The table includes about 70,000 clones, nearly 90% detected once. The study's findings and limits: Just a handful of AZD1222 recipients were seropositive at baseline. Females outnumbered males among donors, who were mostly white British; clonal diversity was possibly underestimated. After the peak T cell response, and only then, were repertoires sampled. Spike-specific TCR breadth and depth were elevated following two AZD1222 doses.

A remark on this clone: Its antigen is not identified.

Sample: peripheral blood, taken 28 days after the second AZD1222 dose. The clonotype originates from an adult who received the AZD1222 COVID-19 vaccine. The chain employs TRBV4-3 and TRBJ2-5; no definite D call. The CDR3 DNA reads TGCGCCAGCAGCCGAGACCCCGGGGAGACCCAGTACTTC. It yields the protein CASSRDPGETQYF.